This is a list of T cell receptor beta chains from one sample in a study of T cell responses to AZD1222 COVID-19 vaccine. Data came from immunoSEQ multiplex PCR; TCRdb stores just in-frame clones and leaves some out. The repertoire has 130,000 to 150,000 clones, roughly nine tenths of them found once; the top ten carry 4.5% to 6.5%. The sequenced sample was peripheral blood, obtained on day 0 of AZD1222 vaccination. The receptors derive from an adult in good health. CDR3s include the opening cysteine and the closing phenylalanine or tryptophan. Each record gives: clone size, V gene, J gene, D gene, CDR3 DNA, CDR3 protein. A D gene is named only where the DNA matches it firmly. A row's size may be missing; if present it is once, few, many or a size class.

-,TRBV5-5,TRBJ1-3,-,TGTGCCAGCAGCTTGTATGACGCCCTCGTAGGTGGCTCTGGAAACACCATATATTTT,CASSLYDALVGGSGNTIYF
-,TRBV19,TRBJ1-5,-,TGTGCCAGTAGTATTCGGGGGCAGCCCCAGCATTTT,CASSIRGQPQHF
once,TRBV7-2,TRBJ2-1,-,TGTGCCAGCAGCTTCTCTACTGGGAATGAGCAGTTCTTC,CASSFSTGNEQFF
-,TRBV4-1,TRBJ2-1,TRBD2,TGCGCCAGCAGCCAGGGAGGGCCAAGGGGTCTGTACAATGAGCAGTTCTTC,CASSQGGPRGLYNEQFF
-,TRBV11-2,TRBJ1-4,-,TGTGCCAGCAGCTTAGTTAGTGAAAAACTGTTTTTT,CASSLVSEKLFF
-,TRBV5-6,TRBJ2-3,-,TGTGCCAGCAGCTTGGTAGTGGCCGTTCGCACAGATACGCAGTATTTT,CASSLVVAVRTDTQYF
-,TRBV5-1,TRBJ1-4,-,TGCGCCAGCAGCGCCGCCGGGGGCCCTGAAAAACTGTTTTTT,CASSAAGGPEKLFF
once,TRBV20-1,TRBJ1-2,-,TGCAGTGCCGCCCCCGGCGGCGGCTACACCTTC,CSAAPGGGYTF
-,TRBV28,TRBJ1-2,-,TGTGCCAGCATTGAAGGAAGAGTGGGTGGCTACACCTTC,CASIEGRVGGYTF
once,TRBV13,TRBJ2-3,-,TGTGCCAGCAGCCTACTAGCAGGGAGCACAGATACGCAGTATTTT,CASSLLAGSTDTQYF